This TCR beta chain was recovered during a study of cytomegalovirus exposure and HLA in healthy donors. PCR was performed using 60 Vbeta and 13 Jbeta primers. Sequencing was performed with immunoSEQ multiplex PCR; in TCRdb, only in-frame clones are kept and a portion is missing. The repertoire holds about 120,000 clones, with about 80% as singletons. This CDR3 has 15 amino acids. Trimming shortened V by 5 bases and J by 1 base, and 11 bases separated the two germline ends. Germline V CDR1 and CDR2: MDHEN, SYDVKM. The sequence was obtained from a human donor in good health. The genes are TRBV28 and TRBJ2-2; perhaps TRBD2 as D (6 bases). Sequencing was performed on PBMCs. The CDR3 bases are TGTGCCAGCAGTAACCTCGGGAGGAACACCGGGGAGCTGTTTTTT. Translating gives CASSNLGRNTGELFF.